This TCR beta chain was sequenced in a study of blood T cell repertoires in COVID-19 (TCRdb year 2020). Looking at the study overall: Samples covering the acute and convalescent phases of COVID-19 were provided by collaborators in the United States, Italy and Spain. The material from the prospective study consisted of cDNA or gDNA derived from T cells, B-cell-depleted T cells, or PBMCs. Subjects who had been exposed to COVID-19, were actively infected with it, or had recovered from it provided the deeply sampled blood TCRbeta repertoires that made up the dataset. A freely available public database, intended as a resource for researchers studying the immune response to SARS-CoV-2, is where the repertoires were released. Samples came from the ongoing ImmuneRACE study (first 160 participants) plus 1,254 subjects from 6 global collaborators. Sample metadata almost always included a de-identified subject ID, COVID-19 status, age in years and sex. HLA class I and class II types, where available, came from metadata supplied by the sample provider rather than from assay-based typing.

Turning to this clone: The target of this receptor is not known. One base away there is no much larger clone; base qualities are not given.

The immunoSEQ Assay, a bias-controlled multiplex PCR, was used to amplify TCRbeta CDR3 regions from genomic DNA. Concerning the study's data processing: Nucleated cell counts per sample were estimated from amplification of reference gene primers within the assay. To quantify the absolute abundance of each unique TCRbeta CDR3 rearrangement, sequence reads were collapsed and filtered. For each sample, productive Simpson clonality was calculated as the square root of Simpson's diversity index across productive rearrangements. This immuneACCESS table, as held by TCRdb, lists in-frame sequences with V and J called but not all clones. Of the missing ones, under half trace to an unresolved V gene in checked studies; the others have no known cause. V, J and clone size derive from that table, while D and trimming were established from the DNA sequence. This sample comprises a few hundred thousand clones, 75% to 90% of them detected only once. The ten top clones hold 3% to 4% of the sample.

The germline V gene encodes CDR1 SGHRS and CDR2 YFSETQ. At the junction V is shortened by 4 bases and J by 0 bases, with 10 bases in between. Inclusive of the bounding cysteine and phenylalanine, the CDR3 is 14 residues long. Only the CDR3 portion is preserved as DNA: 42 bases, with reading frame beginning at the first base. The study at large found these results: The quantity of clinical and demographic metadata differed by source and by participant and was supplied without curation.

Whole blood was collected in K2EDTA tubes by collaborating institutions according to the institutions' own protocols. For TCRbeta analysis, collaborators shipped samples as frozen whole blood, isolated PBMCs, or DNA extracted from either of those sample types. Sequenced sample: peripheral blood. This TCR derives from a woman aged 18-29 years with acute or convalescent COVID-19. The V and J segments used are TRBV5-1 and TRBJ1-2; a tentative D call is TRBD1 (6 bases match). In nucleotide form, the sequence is TGCGCCAGCAGCGGGGACACCTCTAACTATGGCTACACCTTC. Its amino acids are CASSGDTSNYGYTF.